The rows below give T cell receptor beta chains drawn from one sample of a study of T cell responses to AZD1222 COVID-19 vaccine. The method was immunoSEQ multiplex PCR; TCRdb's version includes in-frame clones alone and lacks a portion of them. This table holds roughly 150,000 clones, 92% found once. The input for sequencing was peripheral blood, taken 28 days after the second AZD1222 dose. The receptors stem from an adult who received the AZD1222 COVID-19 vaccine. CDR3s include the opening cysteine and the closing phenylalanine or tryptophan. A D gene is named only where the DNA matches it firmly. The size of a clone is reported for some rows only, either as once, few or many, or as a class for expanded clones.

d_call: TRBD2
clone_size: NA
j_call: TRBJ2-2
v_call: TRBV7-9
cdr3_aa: CASSLGTSQFTGELFF
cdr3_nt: TGTGCCAGCAGCTTAGGGACTAGCCAGTTCACCGGGGAGCTGTTTTTT

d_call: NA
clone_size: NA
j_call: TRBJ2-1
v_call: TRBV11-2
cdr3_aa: CASSLERNEQFF
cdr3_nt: TGTGCCAGCAGCTTAGAGCGAAATGAGCAGTTCTTC

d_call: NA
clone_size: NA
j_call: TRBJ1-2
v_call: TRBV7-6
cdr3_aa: CASSLGTRYGYTF
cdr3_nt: TGTGCCAGCAGTCTCGGGACCCGCTATGGCTACACCTTC

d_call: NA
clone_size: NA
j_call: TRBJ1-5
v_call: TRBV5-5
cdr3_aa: CASSLAWRDQPQHF
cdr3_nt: TGTGCCAGCAGCTTGGCCTGGAGAGACCAGCCCCAGCATTTT

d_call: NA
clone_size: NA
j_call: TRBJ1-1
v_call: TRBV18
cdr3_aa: CASSPRGGGQALNTEAFF
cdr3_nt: TGTGCCAGCTCACCAAGGGGGGGTGGGCAGGCTCTGAACACTGAAGCTTTCTTT

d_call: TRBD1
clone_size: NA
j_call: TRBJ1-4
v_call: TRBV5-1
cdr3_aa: CASSSQGAGKKLFF
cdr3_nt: TGCGCCAGCAGCTCACAGGGGGCCGGGAAAAAACTGTTTTTT

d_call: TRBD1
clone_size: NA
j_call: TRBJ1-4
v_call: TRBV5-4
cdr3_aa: CASSLAGTGTNEKLFF
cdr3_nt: TGTGCCAGCAGCTTGGCGGGGACAGGGACTAATGAAAAACTGTTTTTT

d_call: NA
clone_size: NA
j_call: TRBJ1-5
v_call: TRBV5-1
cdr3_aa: CASSLTPRGGNQPQHF
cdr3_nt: TGCGCCAGCAGCTTGACACCCAGGGGCGGCAATCAGCCCCAGCATTTT

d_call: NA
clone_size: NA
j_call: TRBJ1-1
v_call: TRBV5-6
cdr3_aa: CASSLALTEAFF
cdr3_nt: TGTGCCAGCAGCTTGGCCCTAACTGAAGCTTTCTTT

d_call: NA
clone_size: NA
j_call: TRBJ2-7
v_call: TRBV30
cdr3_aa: CAWSVLTILGEQYF
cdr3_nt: TGTGCCTGGAGTGTACTAACTATACTTGGCGAGCAGTACTTC

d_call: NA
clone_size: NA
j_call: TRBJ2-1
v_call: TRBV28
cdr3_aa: CASSLGPFRNEQFF
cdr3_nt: TGTGCCAGCAGTTTAGGCCCTTTCCGGAATGAGCAGTTCTTC

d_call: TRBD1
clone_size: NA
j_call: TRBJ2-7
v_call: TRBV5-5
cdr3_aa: CASSRGQVYEQYF
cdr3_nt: TGTGCCAGCAGCCGGGGACAGGTCTACGAGCAGTACTTC

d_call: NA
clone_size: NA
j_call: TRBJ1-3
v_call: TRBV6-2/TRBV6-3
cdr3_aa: CASSYSLGQIGSGNTIYF
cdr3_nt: TGTGCCAGCAGTTACTCCCTAGGACAGATCGGCTCTGGAAACACCATATATTTT

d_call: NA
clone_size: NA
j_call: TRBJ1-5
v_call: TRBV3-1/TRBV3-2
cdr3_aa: CASSQDPPFHQPQHF
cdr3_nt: TGTGCCAGCAGCCAAGACCCCCCGTTCCATCAGCCCCAGCATTTT

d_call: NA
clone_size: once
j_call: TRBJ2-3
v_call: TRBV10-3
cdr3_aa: CAISESKGGGASTDTQYF
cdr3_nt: TGTGCCATCAGTGAGTCAAAGGGCGGTGGAGCGAGCACAGATACGCAGTATTTT

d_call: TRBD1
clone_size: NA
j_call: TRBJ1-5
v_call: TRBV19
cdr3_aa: CASSTPGQGANQPQHF
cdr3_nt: TGTGCCAGTAGTACACCGGGACAGGGGGCAAATCAGCCCCAGCATTTT

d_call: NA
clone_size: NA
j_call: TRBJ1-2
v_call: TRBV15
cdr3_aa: CATSKRTEPNYGYTF
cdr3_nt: TGTGCCACCAGCAAACGAACGGAGCCAAACTATGGCTACACCTTC

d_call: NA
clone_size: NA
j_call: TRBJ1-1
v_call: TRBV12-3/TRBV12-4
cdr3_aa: CASSLAGLEAFF
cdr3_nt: TGTGCCAGCAGTTTAGCGGGACTTGAAGCTTTCTTT

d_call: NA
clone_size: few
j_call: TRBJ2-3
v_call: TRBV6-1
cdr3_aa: CASSETGSGTQYF
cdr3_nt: TGTGCCAGCAGTGAAACAGGTTCAGGTACGCAGTATTTT

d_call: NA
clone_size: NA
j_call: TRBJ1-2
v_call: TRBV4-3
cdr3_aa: CASSPDVNYGYTF
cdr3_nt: TGCGCCAGCAGCCCCGATGTAAACTATGGCTACACCTTC

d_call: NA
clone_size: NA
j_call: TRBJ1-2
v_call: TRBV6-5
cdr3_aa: CASSYRGLSYTF
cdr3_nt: TGTGCCAGCAGTTACCGGGGTCTGAGCTACACCTTC

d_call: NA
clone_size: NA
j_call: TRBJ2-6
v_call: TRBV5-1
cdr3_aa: CASKPGLHHSGANVLTF
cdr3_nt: TGCGCCAGCAAGCCAGGCCTCCACCACTCTGGGGCCAACGTCCTGACTTTC

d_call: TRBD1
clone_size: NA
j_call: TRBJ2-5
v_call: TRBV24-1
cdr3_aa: CATSDTRQGPGETQYF
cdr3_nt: TGTGCCACCAGTGATACTCGACAGGGCCCTGGAGAGACCCAGTACTTC

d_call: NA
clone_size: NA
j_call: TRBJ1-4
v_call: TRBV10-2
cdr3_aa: CASGGALYEKLFF
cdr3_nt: TGCGCCAGCGGGGGGGCTTTATATGAAAAACTGTTTTTT

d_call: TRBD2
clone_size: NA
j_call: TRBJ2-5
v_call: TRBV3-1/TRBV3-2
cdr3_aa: CASSRGTSGTRLGETQYF
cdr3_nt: TGTGCCAGCAGCCGAGGGACTAGCGGGACTAGATTAGGAGAGACCCAGTACTTC

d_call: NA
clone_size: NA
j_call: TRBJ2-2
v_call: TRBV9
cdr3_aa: CASSVASSYAGELFF
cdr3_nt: TGTGCCAGCAGCGTAGCGTCTAGCTACGCCGGGGAGCTGTTTTTT

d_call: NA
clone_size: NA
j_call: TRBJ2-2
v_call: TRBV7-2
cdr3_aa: CASTAPGRINTGELFF
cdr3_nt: TGTGCCAGCACCGCCCCAGGACGGATTAACACCGGGGAGCTGTTTTTT

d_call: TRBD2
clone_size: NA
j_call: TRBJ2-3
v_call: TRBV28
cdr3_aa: CASSLGLAGADTQYF
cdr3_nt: TGTGCCAGCAGTCTGGGACTAGCGGGAGCAGATACGCAGTATTTT

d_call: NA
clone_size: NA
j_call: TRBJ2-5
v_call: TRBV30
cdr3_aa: CAWSVLEETQYF
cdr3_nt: TGTGCCTGGAGTGTATTGGAGGAGACCCAGTACTTC

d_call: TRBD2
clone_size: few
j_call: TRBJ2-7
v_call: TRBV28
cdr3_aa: CASRGWTSGRNEQYF
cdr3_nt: TGTGCCAGCAGGGGCTGGACTAGCGGGAGGAACGAGCAGTACTTC

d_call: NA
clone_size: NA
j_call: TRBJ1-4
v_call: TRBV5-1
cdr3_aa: CASTPGGHGEKLFF
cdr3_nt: TGCGCCAGCACCCCTGGGGGTCACGGGGAAAAACTGTTTTTT

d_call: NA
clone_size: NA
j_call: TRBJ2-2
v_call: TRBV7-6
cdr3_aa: CASSTLPGATASPGELFF
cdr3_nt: TGTGCCAGCAGCACCTTGCCCGGAGCCACCGCAAGTCCCGGGGAGCTGTTTTTT

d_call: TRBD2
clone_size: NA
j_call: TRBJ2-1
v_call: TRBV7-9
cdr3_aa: CASGREGPYNEQFF
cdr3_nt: TGTGCCAGCGGGAGGGAGGGACCCTACAATGAGCAGTTCTTC

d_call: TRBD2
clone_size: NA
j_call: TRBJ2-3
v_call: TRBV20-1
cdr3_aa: CSASLAGGDTQYF
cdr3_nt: TGCAGTGCTAGTTTAGCGGGAGGAGATACGCAGTATTTT

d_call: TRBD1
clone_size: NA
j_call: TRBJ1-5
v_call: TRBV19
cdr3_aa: CASSKGQPNQPQHF
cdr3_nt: TGTGCCAGTAGTAAGGGACAGCCAAATCAGCCCCAGCATTTT

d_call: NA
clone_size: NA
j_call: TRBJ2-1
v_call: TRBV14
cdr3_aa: CASSPGQFSYNEQFF
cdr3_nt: TGTGCCAGCAGCCCCGGACAGTTCTCCTACAATGAGCAGTTCTTC

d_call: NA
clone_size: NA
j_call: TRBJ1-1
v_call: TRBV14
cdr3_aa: CASSRVGRAEAFF
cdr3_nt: TGTGCCAGCAGCCGAGTGGGGAGGGCTGAAGCTTTCTTT

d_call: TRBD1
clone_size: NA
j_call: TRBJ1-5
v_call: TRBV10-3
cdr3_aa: CAISDREGQPQHF
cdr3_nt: TGTGCCATCAGCGACAGGGAAGGACAGCCCCAGCATTTT

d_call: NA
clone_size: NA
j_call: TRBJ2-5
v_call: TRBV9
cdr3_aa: CASSVATGWETQYF
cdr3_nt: TGTGCCAGCAGCGTAGCTACAGGGTGGGAGACCCAGTACTTC

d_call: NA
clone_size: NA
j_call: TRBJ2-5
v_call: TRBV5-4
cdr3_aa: CASSLEAEGTQYF
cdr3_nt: TGTGCCAGCAGCTTGGAGGCGGAGGGGACCCAGTACTTC

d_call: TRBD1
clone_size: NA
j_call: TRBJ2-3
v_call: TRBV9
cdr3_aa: CASSGLQGALMTDTQYF
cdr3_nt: TGTGCCAGCAGCGGCCTGCAGGGGGCGCTTATGACAGATACGCAGTATTTT

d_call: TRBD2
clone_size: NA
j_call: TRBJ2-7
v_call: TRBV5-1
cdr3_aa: CASSQTSGRADEQYF
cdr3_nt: TGCGCCAGCAGCCAGACTAGCGGGAGGGCCGACGAGCAGTACTTC

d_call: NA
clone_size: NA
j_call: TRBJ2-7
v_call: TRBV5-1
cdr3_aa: CASRIGDFSYEQYF
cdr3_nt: TGCGCCAGCAGGATAGGGGACTTCTCCTACGAGCAGTACTTC

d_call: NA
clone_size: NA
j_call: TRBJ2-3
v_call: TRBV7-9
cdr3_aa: CASSQNTDTQYF
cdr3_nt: TGTGCCAGCAGTCAGAACACAGATACGCAGTATTTT

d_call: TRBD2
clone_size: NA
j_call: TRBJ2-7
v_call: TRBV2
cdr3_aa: CASRGTSGRFYEQYF
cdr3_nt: TGTGCCAGCAGGGGGACTAGCGGGAGGTTTTACGAGCAGTACTTC

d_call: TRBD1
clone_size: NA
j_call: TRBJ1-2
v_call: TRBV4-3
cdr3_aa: CASSQHTGGANYGYTF
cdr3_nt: TGCGCCAGCAGCCAACATACAGGGGGAGCTAACTATGGCTACACCTTC